This record covers a single T cell receptor beta chain. What it binds is not known. Germline V CDR1 and CDR2: SGHTA, FQGNSA. The CDR3 extends over 13 amino acids. The sample is drawn from a study of T cells expressing NK-cell markers. Study summary: Seven sequenced donors out of eight were HCMV-seropositive, one seronegative.

Study conclusions and caveats: Also leading the CD3+CD56-NKG2C+ fraction in a handful of donors were these clonotypes.

Making the TCR beta cDNA relied on 5'RACE template switching with UMIs. TCRdb reworked the 5' RACE reads into one entry per CDR3 protein, no DNA. In total, the table holds just under 150,000 distinct CDR3 sequences. The chain links TRBV7-2 to TRBJ1-1. The material sequenced was blood T cells: a sorted CD56 or NKG2C T cell subset, CD4+ or CD8+ T cells, or bulk PBMC T cells (not recorded which). The sequence derives from a man younger than 35 in good health. The CDR3 reads CASTAEVNTEAFF.